The clone carrying this T cell receptor beta chain was found a few times. These data belong to a study of CD8+ T cells in alopecia areata. V was shortened by 8 bases and J by 1 base, with 17 bases between the two germline ends. Per germline, CDR1 GTSNPN and CDR2 SVGIG (reference sequence). The CDR3 sequence is 14 residues long. Specified treatment: oral pan-JAK inhibitor, 5-10 mg twice daily. The authors extracted RNA and reverse transcribed it into cDNA as the sequencing template. The assay was immunoSEQ multiplex PCR, and TCRdb's table has in-frame clones only and misses some. Among 250,000 to 300,000 clones listed, roughly 64% were seen once.

V gene TRBV30 combines with J gene TRBJ1-1; D may be TRBD1 (5 bases). The sequencing here drew on CD4+ T cells sorted from blood, taken at week 24, from a patient treated with tofacitinib. The receptor comes from a human donor with alopecia areata. For the CDR3, the DNA is TGTGCCCGGGGGGATGGGCAGCCGAACACTGAAGCTTTCTTT. It is translated as CARGDGQPNTEAFF.